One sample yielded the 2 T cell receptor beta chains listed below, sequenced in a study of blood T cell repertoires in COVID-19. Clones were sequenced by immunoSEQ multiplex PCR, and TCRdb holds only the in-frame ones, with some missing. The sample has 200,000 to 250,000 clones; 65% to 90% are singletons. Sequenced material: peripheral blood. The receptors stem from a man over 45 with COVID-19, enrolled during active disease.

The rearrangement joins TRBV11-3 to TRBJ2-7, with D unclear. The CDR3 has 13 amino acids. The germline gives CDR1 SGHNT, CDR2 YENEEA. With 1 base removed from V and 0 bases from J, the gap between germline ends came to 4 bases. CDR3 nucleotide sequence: TGTGCCAGCAGCTTAGGGCCCTCCTACGAGCAGTACTTC. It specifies CASSLGPSYEQYF.

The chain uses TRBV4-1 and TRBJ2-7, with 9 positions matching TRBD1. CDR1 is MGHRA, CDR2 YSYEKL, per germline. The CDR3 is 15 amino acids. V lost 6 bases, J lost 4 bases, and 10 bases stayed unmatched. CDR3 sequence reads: CASSAGTGTNYEQYF. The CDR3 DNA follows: TGCGCCAGCAGTGCCGGGACAGGGACAAATTACGAGCAGTACTTC.